This record covers a single TCR beta chain. Its antigen remains unidentified. The data were taken from a study of intratumoral heterogeneity in liver cancer. Study-wide findings and caveats: Significantly more unique clonal expansions occurred in tumor region a than b.

The hepatocellular carcinoma nodule was sampled at distinct, geographically separated regions. Early-stage hepatocellular carcinoma patients were treatment-naïve prior to resection. The V and J ends lost 1 base and 1 base respectively, with 8 bases between them. The CDR3 sequence is 15 residues long. The germline CDR1 and CDR2 sequences are SGHNT and YYREEE (reference sequence). Using immunoSEQ multiplex PCR, the repertoire was profiled, and TCRdb retains in-frame clones only, with some absent. The sample has fewer than 6,500 clones; 55% to 75% are singletons. The chain uses TRBV5-4 and TRBJ2-2; no reliable D call. The source is a woman in her 70s with hepatocellular carcinoma. The sequencing here drew on tumor tissue, taken before any cancer treatment. CDR3: CASSLKGMNTGELFF. In DNA, the CDR3 is TGTGCCAGCAGCTTGAAGGGTATGAACACCGGGGAGCTGTTTTTT.